This T cell receptor (beta chain) emerged from a study of blood T cell repertoires in COVID-19. Study background: Spain, Italy and the United States supplied samples that represented acute and convalescent COVID-19. PBMCs, B-cell-depleted T cells, or T cells provided the cDNA or gDNA that made up the material.

After removal of 2 bases from V and 12 bases from J, the junction contained 12 bases not matched to a gene. Looked up from germline, CDR1 is MDHEN and CDR2 is SYDVKM. The CDR3 length is 14 residues. Data came from immunoSEQ multiplex PCR; TCRdb stores just in-frame clones and leaves some out. The repertoire holds 100,000 to 150,000 clones, with approximately 80% as singletons. The sample taken for sequencing was peripheral blood. V usage is TRBV28 and J usage is TRBJ1-2; TRBD1 aligns across 7 bases. This TCR came from a man aged 55-75 years with acute or convalescent COVID-19. The CDR3 DNA sequence: TGTGCCAGCAGTTTAATGGCCCCACAGGGGTCGAACACCTTC. It yields the protein CASSLMAPQGSNTF.